This T cell receptor (beta chain) is drawn from a study of graft-versus-host responses after intestinal transplantation. Overall study context: Multivisceral, liver-intestinal, or isolated intestinal transplants were performed in recipients. Anti-thymocyte globulin induction was given to all recipients, followed by tacrolimus and steroids for 2 to 3 years.

On this clone: Its target is not known.

This CDR3 comprises 15 residues. Germline lookup yields CDR1 SGHRS and CDR2 YFSETQ. J was trimmed by 0 bases and V by 2 bases; bases with no gene match: 4. Libraries were prepared by immunoSEQ multiplex PCR; TCRdb keeps only in-frame clonotypes and omits some of them. The table shows about 39,000 clones, with more than 80% occurring only once. Study-level points and caveats: The marrow of recipients harbored GvH clones, and ileum or blood showed some of them first.

The chain joins TRBV5-1 to TRBJ2-7; 8 bases map to TRBD2. The source is a human patient who received an intestinal transplant, so some T cells may come from the graft donor. Here the sequenced sample was PBMCs, taken approximately 740 days after intestinal transplantation. The CDR3 coding sequence is TGCGCCAGCAGCTTAACTAGCGGATTCTCCTACGAGCAGTACTTC. Translated, it gives CASSLTSGFSYEQYF.